The source of this TCR beta chain is a study of blood T cell repertoires in COVID-19. Background on the study: Samples taken during acute and convalescent COVID-19 were collected in the United States, Italy and Spain. In each case, the material was cDNA or gDNA derived from T cells, B-cell-depleted T cells, or PBMCs.

The germline V gene encodes CDR1 KGHDR and CDR2 SFDVKD. The CDR3 is 16 residues long. V was clipped by 2 bases and J by 3 bases; unmatched bases: 2. In the original workflow: Researchers report that nucleated cell counts were estimated from reference gene primer amplification. Sequencing was performed with immunoSEQ multiplex PCR; in TCRdb, only in-frame clones are kept and a portion is missing. D and trimming were read from the DNA, whereas the V and J calls and clone size are those reported in that table. The table has under 55,000 clones, 70% to 90% seen once. The chain carries TRBV24-1 and TRBJ2-1; TRBD2 matches 11 bases. The sequence came from a middle-aged man with active COVID-19. The sample taken for sequencing was peripheral blood. DNA for the CDR3: TGTGCCACCAGTGATTCCGGGACTAGCGGCTACAATGAGCAGTTCTTC. It is translated as CATSDSGTSGYNEQFF.